The 20 T cell receptor beta chains below come from one sample, sequenced in a study of shared clonotypes between healthy human individuals. Measured with immunoSEQ multiplex PCR; TCRdb has only the in-frame clones, and not every one. The table shows about 460,000 clones, with roughly 80% occurring only once. The sequencing input was PBMCs. All receptors come from a woman between 40 and 55 years old in good health. Some clones in this sample may be carry-over from other donors' samples.

The chain combines TRBV29-1 with TRBJ2-2; 13 bases fit TRBD2. This CDR3 is 16 amino acids long. The V and J ends lost 7 bases and 1 base, in that order; junction bases with no gene match: 6. From germline, CDR1 is SQVTM and CDR2 ANQGSEA. This CDR3 reads CSAQGLAGRNTGELFF. The CDR3 nucleotides read TGCAGCGCACAGGGACTAGCGGGAAGGAACACCGGGGAGCTGTTTTTT.

V and J are TRBV7-8 and TRBJ2-3; unclear D gene. CDR1 is SGHVS, CDR2 FQNEAQ, per germline. This CDR3 is built from 11 residues. Trimming left V 5 bases short and J 5 bases short, with 5 bases between. CDR3 DNA: TGTGCCAGCAGCGTGGAAGATACGCAGTATTTT. It translates to CASSVEDTQYF.

This clone was seen a single time. This chain connects TRBV6-6 to TRBJ2-7; 11 nucleotides align to TRBD2. V was pared by 10 bases and J by 1 base, with 9 bases of the junction left unmatched. Germline V gives CDR1 MNHNY, CDR2 SVGAGI (reference sequence). CDR3 length: 15 residues. The CDR3 nucleotides are TGTGCCACACCCGGGGCTAGCGGGAGGTCCTACGAGCAGTACTTC. It codes for CATPGASGRSYEQYF.

The genes are TRBV6-6 and TRBJ2-2; D possibly corresponds to TRBD2 (5 bases). V shed 1 base and J shed 5 bases, with 8 bases lying between them. Germline lookup yields CDR1 MNHNY and CDR2 SVGAGI (reference sequence). CDR3 length: 14 amino acids. CDR3 nucleotides: TGTGCCAGCAGTTACTTAGTAGCGACCGGGGAGCTGTTTTTT. Translating it yields CASSYLVATGELFF.

The chain recombines TRBV29-1 with TRBJ2-2; 8 nucleotides match TRBD1. The length of the CDR3 is 16 residues. The V gene's germline CDR1 is SQVTM and CDR2 ANQGSEA. V lost 7 bases and J lost 2; bases outside the gene matches: 12. CDR3 residues: CSASLSGGYNTGELFF. The CDR3 DNA is TGCAGCGCTAGCCTCTCAGGGGGCTATAACACCGGGGAGCTGTTTTTT.

The chain has TRBV30 and TRBJ2-1; the match to TRBD2 covers 12 bases. The V gene end was trimmed by 0 bases and the J gene end by 8 bases; junction bases not matched to a gene: 8. The V gene's germline CDR1 is GTSNPN and CDR2 SVGIG (reference sequence). The CDR3 is 16 amino acids. The CDR3 loop is CAWSVGSSGRGDEQFF. As DNA, the CDR3 is TGTGCCTGGAGTGTAGGGTCTAGCGGGAGGGGGGATGAGCAGTTCTTC.

Points on this clone: This likely reflects a read error, since a far larger clone is one base away. This chain connects TRBV6-5 to TRBJ2-7; 7 positions agree with TRBD2. CDR1 and CDR2 from the germline V gene are MNHEY and SVGAGI. This CDR3 spans 16 amino acids. Written as DNA, the CDR3 is TGTGCCTGCAGTTACTCGAGCCTAGCGGCCTTCTACGAGCAGTACTTC. This sequence encodes CACSYSSLAAFYEQYF.

This clone was seen repeatedly, ten times or more. In nucleotides, the CDR3 is TGCAGCGTTGAAGAGGCAATCGGGGAGACCCAGTACTTC. Its translation is CSVEEAIGETQYF. This chain connects TRBV29-1 to TRBJ2-5, with no clear D. Per germline, CDR1 SQVTM and CDR2 ANQGSEA. The CDR3 covers 13 residues. Trimming cost V 0 bases and J 5 bases, with 10 bases left between them.

This clone was seen ten or more times. The chain links TRBV29-1 to TRBJ2-1; 9 nucleotides align to TRBD2. Losses at the gene ends were 5 bases for V and 0 bases for J; bases not matched to a gene: 8. The CDR3 sequence is 16 residues long. Germline lookup yields CDR1 SQVTM and CDR2 ANQGSEA. CDR3 bases: TGCAGCGTTTTATCGCGGGAGGGCATCTCCTACAATGAGCAGTTCTTC. Amino acid sequence: CSVLSREGISYNEQFF.

In this sample, this clone turned up many times. At the DNA level, this CDR3 is encoded by other sequences in the same sample as well. The gene calls are TRBV4-1 and TRBJ2-1; a weak D match, TRBD2 (5 bases). The CDR3 runs 12 residues. In germline, CDR1 is MGHRA, CDR2 YSYEKL. V was clipped by 11 bases and J by 4 bases, with 12 bases between them. The CDR3 sequence: CAPGESYNEQFF. The CDR3 bases are TGCGCCCCCGGGGAGAGTTACAATGAGCAGTTCTTC.

This clone has just a few counts. The CDR3 DNA is TGTGCCAGCAGCCCCCGCCCCGGGACTAGGAGGTTCTTC. It is translated as CASSPRPGTRRFF. The rearrangement links TRBV13 to TRBJ2-1; 8 nucleotides agree with TRBD2. The CDR3 is 13 amino acids. From germline, CDR1 is PRHDT and CDR2 FYEKMQ (reference sequence). The V and J ends lost 5 bases and 15 bases, in that order; junction bases with no gene match: 12.

This clone was seen more than once but under ten times. The rearrangement links TRBV6-1 to TRBJ2-1; no firm D call. The CDR3 runs 13 residues. Germline loops: CDR1 MNHNS, CDR2 SASEGT. The ends were cut back, 6 bases at V and 0 bases at J, with 6 bases in the middle. The CDR3 DNA sequence: TGTGCCAGCAGCCCTGACTCCTACAATGAGCAGTTCTTC. Its translation is CASSPDSYNEQFF.

The rearrangement joins TRBV18 to TRBJ2-7; D unresolved. From germline, CDR1 is KGHSH and CDR2 LQKENI. This CDR3 region has 14 residues. V gave up 3 bases and J gave up 5 bases, with 14 bases separating them. CDR3 sequence reads: CASSPPALGNEQYF. In DNA, the CDR3 is TGTGCCAGCTCACCGCCAGCCCTGGGTAACGAGCAGTACTTC. Full variable domain (remainder filled in from reference TRBV18 and TRBJ2-7): NAGVMQNPRHLVRRRGQEARLRCSPMKGHSHVYWYRQLPEEGLKFMVYLQKENIIDESGMPKERFSAEFPKEGPSILRIQQVVRGDSAAYFCASSPPALGNEQYFGPGTRLTVT.

V is TRBV7-2 and J is TRBJ2-1; 12 bases map to TRBD2. V dropped 5 bases and J dropped 4; count of bases not matched to a gene: 6. The CDR3 extends over 16 amino acids. Germline values: CDR1 SGHTA, CDR2 FQGNSA. Here the CDR3 reads CASSLSGTSGYNEQFF. For the CDR3, the DNA is TGTGCCAGCAGCCTGTCCGGGACTAGCGGGTACAATGAGCAGTTCTTC.

This clone was seen a handful of times. The chain joins TRBV25-1 to TRBJ2-1; D is ambiguous. CDR1 MGHDK and CDR2 SYGVNS come from the germline V gene. The CDR3 runs 15 residues. Trimming shortened V by 2 bases and J by 1 base, and 9 bases separated the two germline ends. CDR3 DNA sequence: TGTGCCAGCAGTGAACGAGACGGTTCCTACAATGAGCAGTTCTTC. This sequence encodes CASSERDGSYNEQFF.

Ten or more counts support this clone. This chain joins TRBV2 and TRBJ2-7; 11 bases align to TRBD2. The germline gives CDR1 SNHLY, CDR2 FYNNEI. CDR3 length equals 15 residues. The junction had 7 bases not matched to a gene; V was cut back by 7 bases and J by 2 bases. This chain's CDR3 is CASKPGTSGPYEQYF. DNA for the CDR3: TGTGCCAGCAAGCCCGGGACTAGCGGTCCCTACGAGCAGTACTTC.

This chain uses TRBV7-2 with TRBJ2-7; perhaps TRBD1 as D (6 bases). Trimming pared 1 base from V and 1 base from J, leaving 8 bases between. Germline CDR1 is SGHTA and CDR2 is FQGNSA. The CDR3 contains 14 residues. The CDR3 DNA is TGTGCCAGCAGCTTAGAAACAGGGTCCTACGAGCAGTACTTC. As protein: CASSLETGSYEQYF.

J is TRBJ1-1 and V is TRBV5-6; D gene unclear. The CDR3 sequence is 15 residues long. The germline V gene has CDR1 SGHDT and CDR2 YYEEEE. V was cut by 3 bases and J by 0 bases, with 12 bases left in between. CDR3 bases: TGTGCCAGCAGCTGGAGGGTAGGAATGAACACTGAAGCTTTCTTT. Its protein is CASSWRVGMNTEAFF.

J is TRBJ2-7 and V is TRBV27; 8 bases align to TRBD2. From germline, CDR1 is MNHEY and CDR2 SMNVEV (reference sequence). J gave up 5 bases and V 7 bases, and 13 bases lay outside the gene matches. There are 15 residues in the CDR3. In DNA form, the CDR3 reads TGTGCCAGCACTCGTTGGGCGGGAGGAAACGACGAGCAGTACTTC. It yields the protein CASTRWAGGNDEQYF.

This clone was picked up one time. The chain carries TRBV15 and TRBJ2-6; D gene unclear. Germline V CDR1 and CDR2: LNHNV, YYDKDF (reference sequence). V shed 2 bases and J shed 0 bases, with 8 bases lying between them. The CDR3 runs to 16 residues. The DNA of the CDR3 is TGTGCCACCAGCAGATTCTCATTCTCTGGGGCCAACGTCCTGACTTTC. Amino acid sequence: CATSRFSFSGANVLTF.